Listed here are 18 T cell receptor beta chains from one sample, sequenced in a study of cytomegalovirus exposure and HLA in healthy donors. The PCR was carried out with 60 Vbeta primers and 13 Jbeta primers. Libraries were prepared by immunoSEQ multiplex PCR; TCRdb keeps only in-frame clonotypes and omits some of them. The sample holds about 170,000 clones; more than 80% are singletons and the top ten take approximately 5%. Sequencing was done on a sample of PBMCs. Receptors originate from a woman aged 18-29 years in good health and CMV-seropositive.

The chain combines TRBV15 with TRBJ1-1; D remains unclear. The V end was cut by 4 bases, the J end by 8 bases, with 17 bases between. Germline V CDR1 and CDR2: LNHNV, YYDKDF (reference sequence). The CDR3 covers 14 residues. In DNA form, the CDR3 reads TGTGCCACCAGCACGCGGACGGCGACGGGAGAAGCTTTCTTT. Residues: CATSTRTATGEAFF. The full variable domain, completed using reference TRBV15 and TRBJ1-1, is DAMVIQNPRYQVTQFGKPVTLSCSQTLNHNVMYWYQQKSSQAPKLLFHYYDKDFNNEADTPDNFQSRRPNTSFCFLDIRSPGLGDTAMYLCATSTRTATGEAFFGQGTRLTVV.

V is TRBV7-6 and J is TRBJ2-5, with 8 nucleotides matching TRBD2. The CDR3 runs 15 residues. V was clipped by 5 bases and J by 5 bases; unmatched bases: 10. Germline V gives CDR1 SGHVS, CDR2 FNYEAQ. CDR3 in amino acids: CASSLSRGGFETQYF. The CDR3 bases are TGTGCCAGCAGCCTTAGCCGGGGGGGCTTTGAGACCCAGTACTTC. Complete variable domain (other parts from reference TRBV7-6 and TRBJ2-5): GAGVSQSPRYKVTKRGQDVALRCDPISGHVSLYWYRQALGQGPEFLTYFNYEAQQDKSGLPNDRFSAERPEGSISTLTIQRTEQRDSAMYRCASSLSRGGFETQYFGPGTRLLVL.

This clone was seen only a few times. This rearrangement joins TRBV9 to TRBJ2-5; TRBD2 matches at 8 bases. The CDR3 has 15 residues. Germline assignment: CDR1 SGDLS and CDR2 YYNGEE. V gave up 0 bases and J gave up 6 bases; unmatched junction bases: 7. CDR3 nucleotides: TGTGCCAGCAGCGTAGCGGGGGGGCCTCTTAAGACCCAGTACTTC. Its protein is CASSVAGGPLKTQYF.

The rearrangement joins TRBV14 to TRBJ1-5; unclear D gene. This CDR3 spans 18 amino acids. Looked up from germline, CDR1 is SGHDN and CDR2 is FVKESK. The germline V and J ends were trimmed by 3 bases and 6 bases, with 24 bases remaining between them. This CDR3 reads CASSQGPGHYSLSQPQHF. In DNA form, the CDR3 reads TGTGCCAGCAGCCAGGGTCCGGGTCACTACTCGTTAAGTCAGCCCCAGCATTTT. Using reference TRBV14 and TRBJ1-5 for the parts outside the CDR3, the full variable domain is EAGVTQFPSHSVIEKGQTVTLRCDPISGHDNLYWYRRVMGKEIKFLLHFVKESKQDESGMPNNRFLAERTGGTYSTLKVQPAELEDSGVYFCASSQGPGHYSLSQPQHFGDGTRLSIL.

The chain employs TRBV7-3 and TRBJ2-3; 7 nucleotides line up with TRBD2. Trimming cost V 3 bases and J 3 bases; bases outside gene matches: 3. This CDR3 has 14 amino acids. Per the germline V gene, CDR1 is SGHTA and CDR2 is FQGTGA. CDR3 sequence: CASSLTGGTDTQYF. CDR3 bases: TGTGCCAGCAGCTTGACGGGAGGTACAGATACGCAGTATTTT.

The rearrangement joins TRBV10-3 to TRBJ2-3, with 8 bases fitting TRBD2. Germline assignment: CDR1 ENHRY and CDR2 SYGVKD. The CDR3 has 16 amino acids. V lost 11 bases and J lost 1; bases outside the gene matches: 14. This CDR3 reads CAASSGQKGGTDTQYF. The CDR3 DNA reads TGTGCCGCCTCTAGCGGGCAGAAAGGAGGCACAGATACGCAGTATTTT.

This clone was observed once. The gene calls are TRBV6-5 and TRBJ1-1, with D possibly matching TRBD1 (5 bases). The V end lost 7 bases, the J end lost 4 bases, and 19 bases lay between the germline ends. This CDR3 has 15 amino acids. Germline lookup yields CDR1 MNHEY and CDR2 SVGAGI. CDR3: CASTESGGGGTEAFF. Written as DNA, the CDR3 is TGTGCCAGCACCGAATCGGGCGGCGGGGGCACTGAAGCTTTCTTT.

CDR3 DNA sequence: TGTGCCAGCAGCTTCGCTCTCCGGCCAGGTGCTCGCTTCTACGAGCAGTACTTC. It codes for CASSFALRPGARFYEQYF. The V and J genes are TRBV5-4 and TRBJ2-7; no definite D call. This CDR3 comprises 18 residues. The V end lost 2 bases, the J end lost 3 bases, and 24 bases lay between the germline ends. CDR1 is SGHNT and CDR2 is YYREEE in the germline V gene (reference sequence).

The chain has TRBV29-1 and TRBJ2-2, with TRBD1 matching 8 bases. Germline values: CDR1 SQVTM, CDR2 ANQGSEA. V dropped 6 bases and J dropped 6; count of bases not matched to a gene: 6. The CDR3 totals 13 residues. This CDR3 reads CSVTGQGPGELFF. The CDR3, as DNA: TGCAGCGTAACAGGACAGGGCCCCGGGGAGCTGTTTTTT.

The V and J genes are TRBV28 and TRBJ2-3, with 8 bases identical to TRBD1. Germline CDR1 and CDR2: MDHEN and SYDVKM. There are 16 residues in the CDR3. J gave up 7 bases and V 6 bases, and 15 bases lay outside the gene matches. CDR3: CASSSTGGFHVNTQYF. CDR3 nucleotides: TGTGCCAGCAGCTCCACAGGGGGATTTCATGTGAATACGCAGTATTTT.

The chain carries TRBV9 and TRBJ2-3, with 10 bases aligning to TRBD2. V dropped 3 bases and J dropped 0; count of bases not matched to a gene: 4. In germline, CDR1 is SGDLS, CDR2 YYNGEE. The CDR3 covers 16 residues. The CDR3 loop is CASSGASGGSTDTQYF. The DNA of the CDR3 is TGTGCCAGCAGCGGGGCTAGCGGGGGAAGCACAGATACGCAGTATTTT.

V usage is TRBV15 and J usage is TRBJ2-3; D not resolved. The ends were cut back, 0 bases at V and 6 bases at J, with 4 bases in the middle. From germline, CDR1 is LNHNV and CDR2 YYDKDF (reference sequence). This CDR3 has 12 amino acids. DNA for the CDR3: TGTGCCACCAGCAGAGATCTCGATACGCAGTATTTT. It specifies CATSRDLDTQYF.

This clone has a handful of counts. The chain links TRBV13 to TRBJ1-1; TRBD1 might be the D (6 bases). Trimming cost V 2 bases and J 5 bases, with 12 bases left between them. The CDR3 has 14 amino acids. In germline, CDR1 is PRHDT, CDR2 FYEKMQ (reference sequence). CDR3 sequence reads: CASSLWAQGTEAFF. The CDR3 nucleotides are TGTGCCAGCAGCTTATGGGCCCAGGGGACTGAAGCTTTCTTT.

The CDR3 reads CSVDKGTGEKEETQYF. CDR3 DNA sequence: TGCAGCGTTGATAAGGGGACAGGGGAAAAAGAAGAGACCCAGTACTTC. The rearrangement joins TRBV29-1 to TRBJ2-5, with 10 bases fitting TRBD1. Germline V lookup: CDR1 SQVTM, CDR2 ANQGSEA. With V trimmed by 3 bases and J by 3 bases, 10 bases remained unmatched. The CDR3 loop spans 16 amino acids.

The rearrangement uses TRBV2 and TRBJ1-2; 9 nucleotides line up with TRBD1. In germline, CDR1 is SNHLY, CDR2 FYNNEI. With V trimmed by 5 bases and J by 4 bases, 5 bases remained unmatched. The CDR3 loop spans 14 amino acids. The CDR3 loop reads CASSPDRGTYGYTF. The CDR3 bases are TGTGCCAGCAGTCCGGACAGGGGTACCTATGGCTACACCTTC. Together with reference TRBV2 and TRBJ1-2, the CDR3 gives the full variable domain: EPEVTQTPSHQVTQMGQEVILRCVPISNHLYFYWYRQILGQKVEFLVSFYNNEISEKSEIFDDQFSVERPDGSNFTLKIRSTKLEDSAMYFCASSPDRGTYGYTFGSGTRLTVV.

The rearrangement uses TRBV30 and TRBJ2-1, with 8 nucleotides matching TRBD2. This CDR3 contains 18 residues. Germline CDR1 reads GTSNPN; CDR2 reads SVGIG (reference sequence). The junction had 15 bases not matched to a gene; V was cut back by 5 bases and J by 0 bases. CDR3 protein: CAWSFGTSKESSYNEQFF. DNA of the CDR3: TGTGCCTGGTCCTTCGGGACTAGTAAAGAAAGCTCCTACAATGAGCAGTTCTTC. Complete variable domain (other parts from reference TRBV30 and TRBJ2-1): SQTIHQWPATLVQPVGSPLSLECTVEGTSNPNLYWYRQAAGRGLQLLFYSVGIGQISSEVPQNLSASRPQDRQFILSSKKLLLSDSGFYLCAWSFGTSKESSYNEQFFGPGTRLTVL.

The chain uses TRBV2 and TRBJ2-7, with 7 bases that match TRBD1. The junction had 15 bases not matched to a gene; V was cut back by 7 bases and J by 0 bases. The CDR3 runs to 17 residues. The V gene's germline CDR1 is SNHLY and CDR2 FYNNEI. CDR3 region: CASTLKQTGTDSYEQYF. As DNA, the CDR3 is TGTGCCAGCACCTTGAAACAAACCGGGACAGACTCCTACGAGCAGTACTTC.

This chain uses TRBV4-2 with TRBJ1-1; D not resolved. CDR1 and CDR2 (germline): LGHNA, YNFKEQ. V shed 3 bases and J shed 0 bases, with 14 bases lying between them. The CDR3 contains 16 residues. CDR3 amino acids: CASSHLKFGVNTEAFF. The DNA of the CDR3 is TGTGCCAGCAGCCACCTTAAATTTGGAGTGAACACTGAAGCTTTCTTT.